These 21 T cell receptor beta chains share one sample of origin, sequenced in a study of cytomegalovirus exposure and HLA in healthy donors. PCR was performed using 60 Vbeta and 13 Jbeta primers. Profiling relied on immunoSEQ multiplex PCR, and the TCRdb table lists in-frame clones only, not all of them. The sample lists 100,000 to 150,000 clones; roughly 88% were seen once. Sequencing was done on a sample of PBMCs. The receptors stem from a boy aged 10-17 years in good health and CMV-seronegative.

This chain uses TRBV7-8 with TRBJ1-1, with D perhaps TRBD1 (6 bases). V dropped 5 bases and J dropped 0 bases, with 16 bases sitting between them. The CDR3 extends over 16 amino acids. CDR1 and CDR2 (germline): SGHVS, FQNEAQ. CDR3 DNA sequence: TGTGCCAGCAGCCTACCTTTAGACAGGATGAACACTGAAGCTTTCTTT. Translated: CASSLPLDRMNTEAFF.

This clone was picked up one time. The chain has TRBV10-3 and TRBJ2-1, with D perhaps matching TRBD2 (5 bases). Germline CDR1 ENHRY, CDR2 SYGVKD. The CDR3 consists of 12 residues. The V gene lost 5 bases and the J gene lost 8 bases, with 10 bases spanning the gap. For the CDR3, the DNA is TGTGCCATCAGTAAGGTGGAGGATGAGCAGTTCTTC. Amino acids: CAISKVEDEQFF.

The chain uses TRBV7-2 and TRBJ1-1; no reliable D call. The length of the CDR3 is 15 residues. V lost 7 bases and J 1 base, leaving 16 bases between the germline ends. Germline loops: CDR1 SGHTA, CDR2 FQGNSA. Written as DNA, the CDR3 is TGTGCCAGCACCCTTATATCCTACGAGAACACTGAAGCTTTCTTT. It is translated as CASTLISYENTEAFF.

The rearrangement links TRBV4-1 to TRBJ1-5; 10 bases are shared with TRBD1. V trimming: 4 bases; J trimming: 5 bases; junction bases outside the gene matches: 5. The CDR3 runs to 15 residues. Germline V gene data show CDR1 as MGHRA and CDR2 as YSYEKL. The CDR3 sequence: CASSPDRGQDQPQHF. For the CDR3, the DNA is TGCGCCAGCAGCCCCGACAGGGGGCAGGATCAGCCCCAGCATTTT.

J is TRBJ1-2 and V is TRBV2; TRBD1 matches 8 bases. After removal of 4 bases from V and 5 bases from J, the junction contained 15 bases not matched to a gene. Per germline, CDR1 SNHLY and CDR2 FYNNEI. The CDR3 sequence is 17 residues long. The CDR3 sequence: CASSGRTGIIMGYGYTF. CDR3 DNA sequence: TGTGCCAGCAGTGGAAGGACAGGGATAATCATGGGGTATGGCTACACCTTC.

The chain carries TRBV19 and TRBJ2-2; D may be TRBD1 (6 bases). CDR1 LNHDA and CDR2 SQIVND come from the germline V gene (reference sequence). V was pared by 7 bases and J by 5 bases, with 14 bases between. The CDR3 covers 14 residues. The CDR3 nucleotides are TGTGCCAGTACTCCGGGACACGGAACCGGGGAGCTGTTTTTT. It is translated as CASTPGHGTGELFF.

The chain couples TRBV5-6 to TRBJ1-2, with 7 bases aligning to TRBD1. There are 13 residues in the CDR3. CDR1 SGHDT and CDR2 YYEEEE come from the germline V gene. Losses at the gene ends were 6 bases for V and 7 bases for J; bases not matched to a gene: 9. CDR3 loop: CASNDDRVRGYTF. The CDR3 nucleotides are TGTGCCAGCAACGATGACAGGGTACGTGGCTACACCTTC.

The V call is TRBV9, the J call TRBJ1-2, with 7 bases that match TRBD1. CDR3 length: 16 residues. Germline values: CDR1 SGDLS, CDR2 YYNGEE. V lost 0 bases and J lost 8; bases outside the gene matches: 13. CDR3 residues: CASSVAISEGAGGYTF. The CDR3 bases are TGTGCCAGCAGCGTAGCTATCTCCGAGGGGGCTGGAGGCTACACCTTC.

DNA of the CDR3: TGTGCCAGCAGCCCCCCGGGACTAAACCGGGGGACCGGGGAGCTGTTTTTT. This gives the protein CASSPPGLNRGTGELFF. V gene TRBV9 combines with J gene TRBJ2-2; 7 nucleotides align to TRBD2. V was pared by 4 bases and J by 5 bases, with 14 bases of the junction left unmatched. This CDR3 is 17 amino acids long. Germline V gene data show CDR1 as SGDLS and CDR2 as YYNGEE.

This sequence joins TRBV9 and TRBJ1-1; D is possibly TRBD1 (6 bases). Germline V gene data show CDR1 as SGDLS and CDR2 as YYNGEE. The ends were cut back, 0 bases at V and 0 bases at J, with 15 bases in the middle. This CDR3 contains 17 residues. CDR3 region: CASSVDPPGTMNTEAFF. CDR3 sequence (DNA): TGTGCCAGCAGCGTAGACCCGCCCGGGACAATGAACACTGAAGCTTTCTTT.

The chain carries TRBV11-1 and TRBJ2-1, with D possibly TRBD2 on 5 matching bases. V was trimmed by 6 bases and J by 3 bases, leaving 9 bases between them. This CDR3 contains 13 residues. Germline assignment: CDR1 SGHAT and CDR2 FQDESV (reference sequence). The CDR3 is CASREDYYNEQFF. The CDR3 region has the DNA TGTGCCAGCAGGGAGGATTACTACAATGAGCAGTTCTTC.

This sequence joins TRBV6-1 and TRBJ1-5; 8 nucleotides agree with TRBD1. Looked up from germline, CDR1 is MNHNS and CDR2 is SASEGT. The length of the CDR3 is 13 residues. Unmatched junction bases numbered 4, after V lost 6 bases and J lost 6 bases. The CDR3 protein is CASRATGVQPQHF. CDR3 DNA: TGTGCCAGCAGGGCGACAGGGGTTCAGCCCCAGCATTTT.

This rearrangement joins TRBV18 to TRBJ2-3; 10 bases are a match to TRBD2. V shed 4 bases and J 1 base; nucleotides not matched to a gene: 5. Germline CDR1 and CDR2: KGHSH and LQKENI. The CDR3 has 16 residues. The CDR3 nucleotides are TGTGCCAGCTCACTCAGGCTAGCGGGGGGCACAGATACGCAGTATTTT. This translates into CASSLRLAGGTDTQYF. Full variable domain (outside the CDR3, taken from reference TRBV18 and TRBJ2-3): NAGVMQNPRHLVRRRGQEARLRCSPMKGHSHVYWYRQLPEEGLKFMVYLQKENIIDESGMPKERFSAEFPKEGPSILRIQQVVRGDSAAYFCASSLRLAGGTDTQYFGPGTRLTVL.

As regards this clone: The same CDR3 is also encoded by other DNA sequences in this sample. The CDR3 loop is CASSFGGGPGEQFF. The CDR3 DNA reads as TGTGCCAGCAGCTTCGGGGGGGGGCCTGGTGAGCAGTTCTTC. The chain recombines TRBV5-4 with TRBJ2-1, with 8 bases that match TRBD2. V shed 2 bases, J shed 9 bases, and the junction held 7 bases outside the gene matches. The CDR3 totals 14 residues. Germline values: CDR1 SGHNT, CDR2 YYREEE (reference sequence).

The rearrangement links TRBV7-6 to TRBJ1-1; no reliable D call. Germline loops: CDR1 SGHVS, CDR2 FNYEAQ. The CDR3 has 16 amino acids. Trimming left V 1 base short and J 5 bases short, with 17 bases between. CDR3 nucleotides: TGTGCCAGCAGCTTAGAGCGCCCAGGTGGGAGAACTGAAGCTTTCTTT. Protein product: CASSLERPGGRTEAFF.

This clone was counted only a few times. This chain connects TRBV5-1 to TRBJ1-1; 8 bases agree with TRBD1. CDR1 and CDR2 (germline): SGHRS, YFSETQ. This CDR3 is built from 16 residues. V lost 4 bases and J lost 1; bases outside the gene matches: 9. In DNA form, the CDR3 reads TGCGCCAGCAGCCCCGTTGCGGGACAGGAGAACACTGAAGCTTTCTTT. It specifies CASSPVAGQENTEAFF.

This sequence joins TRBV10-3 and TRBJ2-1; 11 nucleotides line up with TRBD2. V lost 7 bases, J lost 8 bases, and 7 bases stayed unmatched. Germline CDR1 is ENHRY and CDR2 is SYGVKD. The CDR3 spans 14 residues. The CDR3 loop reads CAITSSGRTDEQFF. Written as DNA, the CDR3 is TGTGCCATCACCTCTAGCGGGAGGACGGATGAGCAGTTCTTC.

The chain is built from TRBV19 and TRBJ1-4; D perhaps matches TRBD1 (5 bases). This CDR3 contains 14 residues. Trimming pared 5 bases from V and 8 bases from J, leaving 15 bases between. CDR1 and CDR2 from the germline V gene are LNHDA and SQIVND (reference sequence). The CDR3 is CASSFVGAGEKLFF. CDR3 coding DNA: TGTGCCAGTAGTTTCGTGGGCGCAGGGGAAAAACTGTTTTTT.

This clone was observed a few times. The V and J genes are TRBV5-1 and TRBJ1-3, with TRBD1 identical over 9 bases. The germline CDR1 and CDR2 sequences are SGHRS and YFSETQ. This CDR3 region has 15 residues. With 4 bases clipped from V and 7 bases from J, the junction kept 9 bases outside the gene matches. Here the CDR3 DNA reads TGCGCCAGCAGCCTGACGGGACAGGGAATTAACACCATATATTTT. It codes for CASSLTGQGINTIYF.

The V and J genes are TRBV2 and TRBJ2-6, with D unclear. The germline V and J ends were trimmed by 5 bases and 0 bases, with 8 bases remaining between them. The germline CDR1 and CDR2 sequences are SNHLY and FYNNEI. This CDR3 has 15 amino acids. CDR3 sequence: CASSPTSSGANVLTF. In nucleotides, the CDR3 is TGTGCCAGCAGTCCTACTTCCTCTGGGGCCAACGTCCTGACTTTC.

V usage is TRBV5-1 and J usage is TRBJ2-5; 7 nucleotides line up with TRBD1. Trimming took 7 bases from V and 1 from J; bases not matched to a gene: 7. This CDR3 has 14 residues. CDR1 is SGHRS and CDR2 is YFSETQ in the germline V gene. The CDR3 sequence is CASSTGQTQETQYF. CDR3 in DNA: TGCGCCAGCTCGACAGGGCAAACCCAAGAGACCCAGTACTTC. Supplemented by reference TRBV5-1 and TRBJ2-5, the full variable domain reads KAGVTQTPRYLIKTRGQQVTLSCSPISGHRSVSWYQQTPGQGLQFLFEYFSETQRNKGNFPGRFSGRQFSNSRSEMNVSTLELGDSALYLCASSTGQTQETQYFGPGTRLLVL.